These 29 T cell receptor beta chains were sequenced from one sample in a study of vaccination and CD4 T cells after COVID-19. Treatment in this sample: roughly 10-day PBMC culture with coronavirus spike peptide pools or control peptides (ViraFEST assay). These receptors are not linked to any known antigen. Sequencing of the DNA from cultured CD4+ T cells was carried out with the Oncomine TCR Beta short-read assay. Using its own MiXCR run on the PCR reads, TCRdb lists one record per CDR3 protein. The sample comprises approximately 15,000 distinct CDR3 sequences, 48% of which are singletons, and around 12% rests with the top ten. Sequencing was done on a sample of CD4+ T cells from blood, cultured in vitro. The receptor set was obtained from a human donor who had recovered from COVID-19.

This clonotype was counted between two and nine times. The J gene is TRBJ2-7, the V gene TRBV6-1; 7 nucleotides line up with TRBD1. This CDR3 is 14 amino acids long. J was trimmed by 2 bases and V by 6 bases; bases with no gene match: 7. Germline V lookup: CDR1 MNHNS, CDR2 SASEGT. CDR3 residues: CASSLPGTAYEQYF. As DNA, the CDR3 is TGTGCCAGCAGCCTACCCGGGACAGCCTACGAGCAGTACTTC.

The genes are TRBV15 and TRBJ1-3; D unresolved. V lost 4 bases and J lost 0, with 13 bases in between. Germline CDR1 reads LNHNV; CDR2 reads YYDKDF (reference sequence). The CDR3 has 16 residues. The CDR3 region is CATSKGFTYSGNTIYF. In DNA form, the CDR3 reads TGTGCCACCAGCAAGGGCTTCACCTACTCTGGAAACACCATATATTTT. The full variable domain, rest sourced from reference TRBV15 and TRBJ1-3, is DAMVIQNPRYQVTQFGKPVTLSCSQTLNHNVMYWYQQKSSQAPKLLFHYYDKDFNNEADTPDNFQSRRPNTSFCFLDIRSPGLGDTAMYLCATSKGFTYSGNTIYFGEGSWLTVV.

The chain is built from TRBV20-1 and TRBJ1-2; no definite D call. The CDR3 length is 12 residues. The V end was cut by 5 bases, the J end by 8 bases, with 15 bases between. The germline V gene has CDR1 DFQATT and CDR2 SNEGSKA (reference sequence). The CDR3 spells CSAPRIIGGYTF. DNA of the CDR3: TGCAGTGCTCCCCGGATCATCGGGGGCTACACCTTC.

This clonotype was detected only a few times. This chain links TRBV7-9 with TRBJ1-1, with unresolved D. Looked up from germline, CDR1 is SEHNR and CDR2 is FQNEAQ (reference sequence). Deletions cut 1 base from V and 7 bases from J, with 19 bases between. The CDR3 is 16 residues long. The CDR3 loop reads CASSLGTSVVYNEAFF. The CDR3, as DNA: TGTGCCAGCAGCTTAGGTACTTCAGTGGTATATAATGAAGCTTTCTTT.

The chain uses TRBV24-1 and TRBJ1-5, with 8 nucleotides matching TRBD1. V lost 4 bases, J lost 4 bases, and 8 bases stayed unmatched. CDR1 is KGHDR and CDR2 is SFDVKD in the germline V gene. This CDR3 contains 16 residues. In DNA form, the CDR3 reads TGTGCCACCAGTGACCGACAGGGGAGGGGGAATCAGCCCCAGCATTTT. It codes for CATSDRQGRGNQPQHF.

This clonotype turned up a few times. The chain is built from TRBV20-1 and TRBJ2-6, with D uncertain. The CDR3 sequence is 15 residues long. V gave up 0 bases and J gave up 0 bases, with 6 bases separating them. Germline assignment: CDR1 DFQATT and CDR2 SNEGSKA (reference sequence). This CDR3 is CSARDIHSGANVLTF. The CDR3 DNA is TGCAGTGCTAGAGATATACACTCTGGGGCCAACGTCCTGACTTTC.

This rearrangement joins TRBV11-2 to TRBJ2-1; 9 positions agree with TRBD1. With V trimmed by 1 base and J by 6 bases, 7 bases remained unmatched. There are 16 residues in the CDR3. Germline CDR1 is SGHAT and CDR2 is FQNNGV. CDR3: CASSLGGTGSTNEQFF. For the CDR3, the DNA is TGTGCCAGCAGCTTAGGTGGGACAGGGTCGACCAATGAGCAGTTCTTC.

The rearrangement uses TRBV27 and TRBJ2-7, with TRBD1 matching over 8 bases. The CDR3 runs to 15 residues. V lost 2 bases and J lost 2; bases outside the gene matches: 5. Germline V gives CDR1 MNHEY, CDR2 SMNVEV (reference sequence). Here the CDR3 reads CASSLRQGAPYEQYF. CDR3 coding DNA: TGTGCCAGCAGTTTAAGGCAGGGGGCCCCCTACGAGCAGTACTTC.

The CDR3 DNA follows: TGCAGTGCAGGAATAGCGGGTACCTCCTACGAGCAGTACTTC. This translates into CSAGIAGTSYEQYF. The chain carries TRBV20-1 and TRBJ2-7; 7 nucleotides align to TRBD2. The V gene's germline CDR1 is DFQATT and CDR2 SNEGSKA (reference sequence). V lost 6 bases and J lost 0; bases outside the gene matches: 8. This CDR3 contains 14 residues.

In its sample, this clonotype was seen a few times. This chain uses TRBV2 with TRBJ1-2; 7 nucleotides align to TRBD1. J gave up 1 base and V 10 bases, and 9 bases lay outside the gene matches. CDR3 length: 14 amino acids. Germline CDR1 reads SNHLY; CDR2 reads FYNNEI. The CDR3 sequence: CATPSGQSNYGYTF. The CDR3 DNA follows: TGTGCCACCCCATCGGGACAGAGTAACTATGGCTACACCTTC.

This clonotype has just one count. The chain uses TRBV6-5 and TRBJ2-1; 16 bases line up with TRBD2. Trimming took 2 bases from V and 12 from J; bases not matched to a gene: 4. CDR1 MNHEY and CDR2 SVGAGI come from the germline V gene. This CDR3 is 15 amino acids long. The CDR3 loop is CASSYGTSGGARQFF. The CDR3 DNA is TGTGCCAGCAGTTACGGGACTAGCGGGGGGGCTCGGCAGTTCTTC.

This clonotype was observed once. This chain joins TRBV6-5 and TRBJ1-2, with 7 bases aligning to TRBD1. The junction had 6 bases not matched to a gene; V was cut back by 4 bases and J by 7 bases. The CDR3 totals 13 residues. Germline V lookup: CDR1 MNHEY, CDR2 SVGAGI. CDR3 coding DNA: TGTGCCAGCAGTTTACAGGGGACTTGTGGCTACACCTTC. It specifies CASSLQGTCGYTF.

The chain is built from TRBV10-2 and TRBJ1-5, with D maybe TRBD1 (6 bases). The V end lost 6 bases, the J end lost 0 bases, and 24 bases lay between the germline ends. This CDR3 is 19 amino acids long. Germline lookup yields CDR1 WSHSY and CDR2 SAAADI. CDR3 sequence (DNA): TGCGCCAGCAGCGAGGGCAGGGGACAACCTTTGTATAGCAATCAGCCCCAGCATTTT. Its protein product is CASSEGRGQPLYSNQPQHF.

The CDR3 region is CASSMGEGGDYGYTF. The CDR3 DNA follows: TGTGCCAGTAGTATGGGTGAGGGGGGGGACTATGGCTACACCTTC. J is TRBJ1-2 and V is TRBV19; D might be TRBD1 (6 bases). The CDR3 has 15 residues. V was cut by 3 bases and J by 3 bases, with 14 bases left in between. The germline CDR1 and CDR2 sequences are LNHDA and SQIVND (reference sequence).

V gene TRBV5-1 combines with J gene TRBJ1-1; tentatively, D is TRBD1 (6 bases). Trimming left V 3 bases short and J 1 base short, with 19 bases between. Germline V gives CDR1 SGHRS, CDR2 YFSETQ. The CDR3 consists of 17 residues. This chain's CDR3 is CASSSSLRTATNTEAFF. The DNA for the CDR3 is TGCGCCAGCAGCTCATCGCTCCGGACAGCTACGAACACTGAAGCTTTCTTT. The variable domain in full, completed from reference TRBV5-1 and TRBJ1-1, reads KAGVTQTPRYLIKTRGQQVTLSCSPISGHRSVSWYQQTPGQGLQFLFEYFSETQRNKGNFPGRFSGRQFSNSRSEMNVSTLELGDSALYLCASSSSLRTATNTEAFFGQGTRLTVV.

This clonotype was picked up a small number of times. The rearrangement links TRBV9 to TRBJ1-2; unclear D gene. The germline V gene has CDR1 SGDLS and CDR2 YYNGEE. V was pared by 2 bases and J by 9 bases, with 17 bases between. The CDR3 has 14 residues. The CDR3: CASSVRTGTMSYTF. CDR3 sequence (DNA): TGTGCCAGCAGCGTTCGGACCGGAACTATGAGCTACACCTTC.

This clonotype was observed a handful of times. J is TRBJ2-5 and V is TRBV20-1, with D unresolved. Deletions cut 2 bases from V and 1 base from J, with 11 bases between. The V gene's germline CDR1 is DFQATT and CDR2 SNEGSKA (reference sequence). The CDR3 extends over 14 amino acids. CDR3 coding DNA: TGCAGTGCTAGACCGGACGGACGCCAAGAGACCCAGTACTTC. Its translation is CSARPDGRQETQYF.

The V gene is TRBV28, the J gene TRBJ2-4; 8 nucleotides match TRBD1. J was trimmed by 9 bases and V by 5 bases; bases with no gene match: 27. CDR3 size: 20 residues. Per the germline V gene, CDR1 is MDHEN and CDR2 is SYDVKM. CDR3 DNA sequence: TGTGCCAGCAGTCAAGATAAATGGGGTTTGGACAGGGTGTGGGTGGGCATTCAGTACTTC. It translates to CASSQDKWGLDRVWVGIQYF.

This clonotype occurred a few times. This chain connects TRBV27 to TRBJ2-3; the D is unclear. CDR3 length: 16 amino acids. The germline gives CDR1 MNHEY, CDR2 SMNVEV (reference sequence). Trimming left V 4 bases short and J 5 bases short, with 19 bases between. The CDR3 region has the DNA TGTGCCAGCAGTTGGCGACTGGGCATCTCAGGAGATACGCAGTATTTT. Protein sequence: CASSWRLGISGDTQYF.

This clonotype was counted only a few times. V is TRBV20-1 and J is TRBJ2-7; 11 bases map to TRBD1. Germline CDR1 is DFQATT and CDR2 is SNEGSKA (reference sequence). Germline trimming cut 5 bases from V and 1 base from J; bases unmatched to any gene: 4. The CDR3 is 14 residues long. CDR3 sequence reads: CSAARDRGSYEQYF. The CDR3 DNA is TGCAGTGCTGCCCGGGACAGGGGGTCCTACGAGCAGTACTTC.

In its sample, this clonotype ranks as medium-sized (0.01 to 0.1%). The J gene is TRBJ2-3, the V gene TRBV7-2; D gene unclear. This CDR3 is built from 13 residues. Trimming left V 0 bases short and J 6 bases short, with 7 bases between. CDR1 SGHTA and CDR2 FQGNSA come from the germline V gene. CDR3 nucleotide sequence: TGTGCCAGCAGCTTAGCCAGGAGCGATACGCAGTATTTT. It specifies CASSLARSDTQYF.

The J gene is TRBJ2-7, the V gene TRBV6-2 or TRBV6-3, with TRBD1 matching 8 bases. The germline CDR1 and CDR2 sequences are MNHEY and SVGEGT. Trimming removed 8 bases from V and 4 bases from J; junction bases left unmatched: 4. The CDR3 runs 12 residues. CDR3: CASGDRLYEQYF. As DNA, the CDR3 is TGTGCCAGCGGGGACAGGCTGTACGAGCAGTACTTC.

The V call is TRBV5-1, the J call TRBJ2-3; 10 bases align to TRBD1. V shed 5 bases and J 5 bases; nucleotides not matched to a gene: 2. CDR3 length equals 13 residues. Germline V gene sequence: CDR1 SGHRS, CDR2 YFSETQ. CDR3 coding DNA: TGCGCCAGCAGGTGGACAGGGGGAGATACGCAGTATTTT. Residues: CASRWTGGDTQYF.

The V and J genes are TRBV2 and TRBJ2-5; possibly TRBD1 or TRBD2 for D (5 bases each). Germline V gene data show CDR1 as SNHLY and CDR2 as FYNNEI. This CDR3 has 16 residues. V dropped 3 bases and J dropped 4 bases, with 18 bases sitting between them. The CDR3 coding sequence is TGTGCCAGCAGTGACGGTTGGGGACGCATGGGAGAGACCCAGTACTTC. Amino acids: CASSDGWGRMGETQYF.

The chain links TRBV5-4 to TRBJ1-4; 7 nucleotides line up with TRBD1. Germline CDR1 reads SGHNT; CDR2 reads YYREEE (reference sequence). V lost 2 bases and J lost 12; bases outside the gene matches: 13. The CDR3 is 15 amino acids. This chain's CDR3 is CASSFAGQGGYELFF. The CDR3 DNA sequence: TGTGCCAGCAGCTTTGCCGGGCAGGGGGGGTATGAACTGTTTTTT.

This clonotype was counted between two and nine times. This CDR3 is CASSQEPRSPVSNQPQHF. The CDR3 coding sequence is TGCGCCAGCAGCCAAGAGCCGAGATCTCCCGTTAGCAATCAGCCCCAGCATTTT. J is TRBJ1-5 and V is TRBV4-1; D gene uncertain. Deletions cut 0 bases from V and 0 bases from J, with 15 bases between. CDR1 MGHRA and CDR2 YSYEKL come from the germline V gene. The CDR3 extends over 18 amino acids.

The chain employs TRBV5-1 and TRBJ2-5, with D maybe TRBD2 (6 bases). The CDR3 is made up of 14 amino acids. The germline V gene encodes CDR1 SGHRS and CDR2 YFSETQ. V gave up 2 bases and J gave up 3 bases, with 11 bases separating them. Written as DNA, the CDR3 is TGCGCCAGCAGCTTCCCGGGGGTCGAAGAGACCCAGTACTTC. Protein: CASSFPGVEETQYF.

The CDR3 is CATSDRLAETNTGELFF. CDR3 coding DNA: TGTGCCACCAGTGATCGACTAGCGGAGACAAACACCGGGGAGCTGTTTTTT. The chain is built from TRBV24-1 and TRBJ2-2; 9 nucleotides line up with TRBD2. The J segment lost 2 bases and the V segment lost 3 bases, leaving 6 bases of the junction unmatched. The CDR3 is 17 amino acids. Per the germline V gene, CDR1 is KGHDR and CDR2 is SFDVKD.

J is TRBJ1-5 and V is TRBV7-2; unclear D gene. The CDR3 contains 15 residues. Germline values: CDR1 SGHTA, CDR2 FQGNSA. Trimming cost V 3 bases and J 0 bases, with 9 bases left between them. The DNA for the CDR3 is TGTGCCAGCAGCTTGAGGGCCTATAGCAATCAGCCCCAGCATTTT. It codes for CASSLRAYSNQPQHF. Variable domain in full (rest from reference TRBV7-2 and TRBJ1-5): GAGVSQSPSNKVTEKGKDVELRCDPISGHTALYWYRQSLGQGLEFLIYFQGNSAPDKSGLPSDRFSAERTGGSVSTLTIQRTQQEDSAVYLCASSLRAYSNQPQHFGDGTRLSIL.